These 20 T cell receptor beta chains were all obtained from the same sample, sequenced in a study of blood T cells in healthy people across ages. Primed by a sample-barcoded 5' primer and a J-beta primer mix, a second PCR proceeded for roughly 7 to 12 cycles. From the 5' RACE reads, TCRdb called clonotypes with MiXCR, one entry per CDR3 protein. The table includes some 1.8 million distinct CDR3 sequences, about 39% detected once. The sequenced sample was blood. Receptors were obtained from a human donor in good health.

The genes are TRBV7-2 and TRBJ1-5, with D tentatively TRBD1 (6 bases). The CDR3 is 14 amino acids. The germline V gene encodes CDR1 SGHTA and CDR2 FQGNSA. The germline V and J ends were trimmed by 5 bases and 9 bases, with 17 bases remaining between them. The CDR3 reads CASSPGQSNRPQHF. DNA for the CDR3: TGTGCCAGCAGCCCAGGACAGTCAAACAGGCCCCAGCATTTT.

This sequence joins TRBV5-1 and TRBJ1-6; the D is unclear. Trimming took 0 bases from V and 18 from J, leaving 13 bases between them. Germline values: CDR1 SGHRS, CDR2 YFSETQ. This CDR3 spans 12 amino acids. The CDR3 reads CASSLEGTYAHF. The CDR3 region has the DNA TGCGCCAGCAGCTTGGAAGGAACATATGCCCACTTT.

The rearrangement uses TRBV7-2 and TRBJ2-7, with TRBD2 identical over 12 bases. CDR3 length: 14 amino acids. Trimming took 5 bases from V and 8 from J; bases not matched to a gene: 7. Germline V gene lookup returns CDR1 SGHTA and CDR2 FQGNSA. This chain's CDR3 is CASSLGLAGNKQYF. CDR3 DNA sequence: TGTGCCAGCAGCCTTGGACTAGCGGGGAACAAGCAGTACTTC. Drawing the rest from reference TRBV7-2 and TRBJ2-7, the complete variable domain is GAGVSQSPSNKVTEKGKDVELRCDPISGHTALYWYRQSLGQGLEFLIYFQGNSAPDKSGLPSDRFSAERTGGSVSTLTIQRTQQEDSAVYLCASSLGLAGNKQYFGPGTRLTVT.

There are a few counts of this clonotype. The rearrangement uses TRBV7-2 and TRBJ2-7, with TRBD1 matching 8 bases. V gave up 4 bases and J gave up 1 base; unmatched junction bases: 6. In germline, CDR1 is SGHTA, CDR2 FQGNSA. CDR3 length equals 15 residues. The CDR3: CASSSQTGVSYEQYF. In DNA form, the CDR3 reads TGTGCCAGCAGCTCACAGACAGGGGTATCCTACGAGCAGTACTTC.

This clonotype was picked up a small number of times. The chain employs TRBV7-9 and TRBJ2-3; TRBD2 aligns across 11 bases. CDR3 length: 16 amino acids. Germline CDR1 SEHNR, CDR2 FQNEAQ (reference sequence). V trimming: 4 bases; J trimming: 0 bases; junction bases outside the gene matches: 3. CDR3 coding DNA: TGTGCCAGCAGCTCGACTAGCGGGATGAGCACAGATACGCAGTATTTT. Protein sequence: CASSSTSGMSTDTQYF.

The sample holds a few counts of this clonotype. This chain connects TRBV3-1 to TRBJ1-6; 7 bases agree with TRBD1. CDR3 size: 16 residues. V trimming: 5 bases; J trimming: 3 bases; junction bases outside the gene matches: 7. CDR1 is LGHDT, CDR2 YNNKEL, per germline (reference sequence). The chain's CDR3 is CASSDSGQHYNSPLHF. CDR3 nucleotides: TGTGCCAGCAGCGACTCGGGACAGCACTATAATTCACCCCTCCACTTT. Full variable domain (rest looked up from reference TRBV3-1 and TRBJ1-6): DTAVSQTPKYLVTQMGNDKSIKCEQNLGHDTMYWYKQDSKKFLKIMFSYNNKELIINETVPNRFSPKSPDKAHLNLHINSLELGDSAVYFCASSDSGQHYNSPLHFGNGTRLTVT.

The chain couples TRBV28 to TRBJ2-5; TRBD2 is a possible D gene (5 bases). The J call may be in error: the DNA end matches TRBJ2-7 better. The CDR3 loop spans 14 amino acids. Looked up from germline, CDR1 is MDHEN and CDR2 is SYDVKM. The chain's CDR3 is CASSLTRGNYEQYF. CDR3 in DNA: TGTGCCAGCAGTTTGACTCGGGGAAATTACGAGCAGTACTTC.

V and J are TRBV11-2 and TRBJ2-2; 7 nucleotides align to TRBD1. The CDR3 extends over 16 amino acids. Germline V CDR1 and CDR2: SGHAT, FQNNGV. V shed 0 bases, J shed 2 bases, and the junction held 3 bases outside the gene matches. CDR3 DNA: TGTGCCAGCAGCTTAGATCCAGGGGGAAACACCGGGGAGCTGTTTTTT. Protein: CASSLDPGGNTGELFF.

The CDR3 DNA sequence: TGTGCCAGCAGCAGAGCCAGCCGCACAGATACGCAGTATTTT. Translation: CASSRASRTDTQYF. This chain joins TRBV12-3 or TRBV12-4 and TRBJ2-3; D gene uncertain. The CDR3 extends over 14 amino acids. V was shortened by 6 bases and J by 1 base, with 11 bases between the two germline ends.

The chain joins TRBV6-6 to TRBJ1-2; no clear D gene. CDR1 is MNHNY, CDR2 SVGAGI, per germline (reference sequence). CDR3 length: 14 residues. V lost 2 bases and J 2 bases, leaving 9 bases between the germline ends. DNA of the CDR3: TGTGCCAGCAGTTACGATGGAGTCAACTATGGCTACACCTTC. Translation: CASSYDGVNYGYTF.

The gene calls are TRBV27 and TRBJ1-5; a weak D match, TRBD1 (6 bases). The germline V gene has CDR1 MNHEY and CDR2 SMNVEV (reference sequence). Trimming cost V 0 bases and J 3 bases, with 15 bases left between them. The CDR3 is 17 amino acids. CDR3 sequence reads: CASSLSRPKGVNQPQHF. The CDR3 nucleotides are TGTGCCAGCAGTTTATCGCGGCCGAAGGGGGTCAATCAGCCCCAGCATTTT.

A note on this clonotype: The germline gene is not matched at one end of the junction; a read error may be the cause. V usage is TRBV7-2 and J usage is TRBJ2-2; D may be TRBD1 or TRBD2 (6 bases each). The CDR3 totals 18 residues. CDR1 and CDR2 from the germline V gene are SGHTA and FQGNSA. The DNA for the CDR3 is TGTGCCAGCAGCTTAGTTTTTTTAGGGCAGGGGAACACCGGGGGGCTGTTTTTT. This gives the protein CASSLVFLGQGNTGGLFF.

This clonotype was recorded a few times. The chain joins TRBV20-1 to TRBJ2-5, with D maybe TRBD2 (6 bases). V lost 4 bases and J 4 bases, leaving 16 bases between the germline ends. Per the germline V gene, CDR1 is DFQATT and CDR2 is SNEGSKA (reference sequence). The CDR3 covers 14 residues. CDR3 sequence reads: CSANDLRRGETQYF. In DNA form, the CDR3 reads TGCAGTGCTAATGACCTTAGGAGGGGAGAGACCCAGTACTTC.

The chain has TRBV7-9 and TRBJ2-3; D is unresolved. The V gene lost 5 bases and the J gene lost 0 bases, with 15 bases spanning the gap. CDR1 is SEHNR and CDR2 is FQNEAQ in the germline V gene (reference sequence). This CDR3 region has 16 residues. CDR3 protein: CASSPPAAVSTDTQYF. The CDR3 nucleotides are TGTGCCAGCAGCCCCCCCGCGGCGGTCAGCACAGATACGCAGTATTTT.

The chain is built from TRBV29-1 and TRBJ1-1; D not certain. V gave up 6 bases and J gave up 1 base, with 9 bases separating them. The CDR3 is 12 residues long. Germline-derived CDR1 and CDR2 are SQVTM and ANQGSEA. The CDR3 DNA reads as TGCAGCGTCGAAACCTCGAACACTGAAGCTTTCTTT. Amino acid sequence: CSVETSNTEAFF.

The V call is TRBV13, the J call TRBJ2-5; D is ambiguous. Deletions cut 5 bases from V and 1 base from J, with 11 bases between. From germline, CDR1 is PRHDT and CDR2 FYEKMQ (reference sequence). There are 14 residues in the CDR3. CDR3: CASSPPPGQETQYF. The CDR3 bases are TGTGCCAGCAGCCCCCCGCCGGGCCAAGAGACCCAGTACTTC.

This clonotype came up once. The chain recombines TRBV18 with TRBJ1-2; no clear D gene. Trimming removed 0 bases at V and 0 bases at J, with 11 bases between. The germline CDR1 and CDR2 sequences are KGHSH and LQKENI. The length of the CDR3 is 16 residues. CDR3: CASSPPGLPTNYGYTF. The CDR3, as DNA: TGTGCCAGCTCACCACCAGGTCTTCCCACTAACTATGGCTACACCTTC.

J is TRBJ2-1 and V is TRBV28, with 7 bases fitting TRBD2. This CDR3 has 15 amino acids. The ends lost 6 bases at V and 4 bases at J; junction bases unmatched: 9. Germline assignment: CDR1 MDHEN and CDR2 SYDVKM. The CDR3 DNA reads TGTGCCAGCAGGCCCCGACCAGCGGGGTACAATGAGCAGTTCTTC. Encoded protein: CASRPRPAGYNEQFF.

As concerns this clonotype: One junction end disagrees with the germline gene, perhaps due to a read error. The chain recombines TRBV7-9 with TRBJ1-2; the D gene is possibly TRBD1 (6 bases). The germline CDR1 and CDR2 sequences are SEHNR and FQNEAQ (reference sequence). This CDR3 has 14 residues. The CDR3 DNA is TGTGCCAGCAGCTTAGGGACAGTAAACTATGGCCACACCTTC. It is translated as CASSLGTVNYGHTF. Using reference TRBV7-9 and TRBJ1-2 for the parts outside the CDR3, the full variable domain is DTGVSQNPRHKITKRGQNVTFRCDPISEHNRLYWYRQTLGQGPEFLTYFQNEAQLEKSRLLSDRFSAERPKGSFSTLEIQRTEQGDSAMYLCASSLGTVNYGHTFGSGTRLTVV.

V is TRBV12-3 or TRBV12-4 and J is TRBJ2-7, with 9 bases lining up with TRBD1. The length of the CDR3 is 16 residues. Trimming at V came to 2 bases and at J to 2 bases, leaving 7 bases not matched to a gene. CDR3 sequence reads: CASSLWGQGTAYEQYF. The CDR3 nucleotides read TGTGCCAGCAGTTTATGGGGACAGGGTACAGCCTACGAGCAGTACTTC.